This T cell receptor beta chain originates from a study of T cell changes during pregnancy in multiple sclerosis. The CDR3 covers 15 residues. Between the trimmed V and J ends, which lost 3 bases and 4 bases, there was a span of 16 bases. The germline gives CDR1 MDHEN, CDR2 SYDVKM. Sequenced by immunoSEQ multiplex PCR; TCRdb stores in-frame clones only, minus some. There are tens of thousands of clones in the sample; 90% to 95% occur only once, and roughly 0.93% lies in the top ten. The receptor comes from a female donor in good health, enrolled as a control in a pregnancy study. The chain has TRBV28 and TRBJ2-7; possible D gene TRBD2, 5 bases. The sample was peripheral blood, taken in the second trimester of pregnancy. CDR3: CASSFPGSTLYEQYF. The CDR3 bases are TGTGCCAGCAGTTTCCCGGGATCTACCCTTTACGAGCAGTACTTC.